These 20 T cell receptor beta chains share one sample of origin, sequenced in a study of graft-versus-host responses after intestinal transplantation. The protocol was immunoSEQ multiplex PCR, while the TCRdb copy is restricted to in-frame clones and leaves out a portion. Among tens of thousands of clones listed, around 86% were seen once. These receptors have no known antigen. The specimen comprised unstimulated CD8+ T cells sorted from spleen or lymph node cells, sampled before intestinal transplant. These receptors were obtained from a human donor who received an intestinal transplant.

This chain connects TRBV29-1 to TRBJ2-1; no firm D call. This CDR3 comprises 11 residues. The germline gives CDR1 SQVTM, CDR2 ANQGSEA. V dropped 4 bases and J dropped 8 bases, with 9 bases sitting between them. The CDR3 loop reads CSVVQIHEQFF. In DNA form, the CDR3 reads TGCAGCGTTGTTCAAATCCATGAGCAGTTCTTC.

The chain combines TRBV11-2 with TRBJ1-1; D gene uncertain. The CDR3 is made up of 14 amino acids. Germline CDR1 SGHAT, CDR2 FQNNGV. Trimming cost V 4 bases and J 0 bases, with 9 bases left between them. The CDR3 region is CASSYRAMNTEAFF. The CDR3 coding sequence is TGTGCCAGCAGCTATAGAGCCATGAACACTGAAGCTTTCTTT.

CDR3 sequence reads: CASSQALAGTPYEQYF. The CDR3 nucleotides read TGTGCCAGCAGCCAAGCATTAGCGGGGACTCCCTACGAGCAGTACTTC. This chain links TRBV4-2 with TRBJ2-5; 8 bases are a match to TRBD2. The DNA end favors TRBJ2-7, so the J call may be wrong. The CDR3 runs to 16 residues. The germline CDR1 and CDR2 sequences are LGHNA and YNFKEQ.

This chain joins TRBV6-5 and TRBJ2-5, with no clear D. Germline CDR1 MNHEY, CDR2 SVGAGI. With 2 bases removed from V and 11 bases from J, the gap between germline ends came to 12 bases. The CDR3 has 12 residues. CDR3 loop: CASSYVGYEQYF. The CDR3 bases are TGTGCCAGCAGTTACGTGGGGTATGAGCAGTACTTC.

The rearrangement joins TRBV4-1 to TRBJ1-1, with TRBD1 matching over 8 bases. The CDR3 is made up of 15 amino acids. Germline V gene lookup returns CDR1 MGHRA and CDR2 YSYEKL. V trimming: 3 bases; J trimming: 3 bases; junction bases outside the gene matches: 6. CDR3 nucleotide sequence: TGCGCCAGCAGCCACCTCGGACAGGGAGACACTGAAGCTTTCTTT. It codes for CASSHLGQGDTEAFF.

The chain is built from TRBV12-5 and TRBJ1-1; D call uncertain. V was clipped by 4 bases and J by 13 bases, with 13 bases between them. The germline gives CDR1 LGHNT, CDR2 FRNRAP. The CDR3 loop spans 11 amino acids. The CDR3 region is CASGSDLPDFF. CDR3 in DNA: TGTGCTAGTGGTTCGGACCTCCCGGATTTCTTT.

The rearrangement uses TRBV6-6 and TRBJ2-1; weak D call: TRBD2 (6 bases). Germline-derived CDR1 and CDR2 are MNHNY and SVGAGI (reference sequence). V lost 2 bases and J lost 2, with 10 bases in between. This CDR3 has 15 amino acids. The CDR3: CASSYGGTPYNEQFF. CDR3 in DNA: TGTGCCAGCAGTTACGGGGGGACCCCCTACAATGAGCAGTTCTTC.

V gene TRBV5-1 combines with J gene TRBJ1-1, with a possible D match to TRBD1 (6 bases). V dropped 1 base and J dropped 3 bases, with 13 bases sitting between them. Germline CDR1 SGHRS, CDR2 YFSETQ. This CDR3 has 15 residues. CDR3 sequence (DNA): TGCGCCAGCAGCTTGACATCCAGGGGAGACACTGAAGCTTTCTTT. Its translation is CASSLTSRGDTEAFF.

The chain employs TRBV6-4 and TRBJ2-1; the match to TRBD2 covers 8 bases. The CDR3 sequence is 13 residues long. J was trimmed by 10 bases and V by 2 bases; bases with no gene match: 4. The germline V gene has CDR1 MRHNA and CDR2 SNTAGT. For the CDR3, the DNA is TGTGCCAGCAGTGACAAGGTAGCGGGGGAGCAGTTCTTC. Its translation is CASSDKVAGEQFF.

The chain combines TRBV5-4 with TRBJ2-3, with 15 nucleotides matching TRBD2. Germline CDR1 and CDR2: SGHNT and YYREEE (reference sequence). V trimming: 4 bases; J trimming: 2 bases; junction bases outside the gene matches: 2. CDR3 size: 16 residues. CDR3: CASSRTSGGATDTQYF. The CDR3 DNA reads as TGTGCCAGCAGCCGGACTAGCGGGGGGGCCACAGATACGCAGTATTTT.

This clone appeared a few times. A read error may explain this, as a much larger clone is one base away. The chain employs TRBV2 and TRBJ2-5; maybe TRBD2 (7 bases). Germline V gene lookup returns CDR1 SNHLY and CDR2 FYNNEI. This CDR3 contains 15 residues. CDR3 sequence (DNA): TGTGCCTGCAGTGAGGGGGGAGGGGGCCAAGAGACCCAGTACTTC. This sequence encodes CACSEGGGGQETQYF.

The gene calls are TRBV28 and TRBJ2-3, with 9 bases lining up with TRBD1. CDR3 size: 14 residues. Unmatched junction bases numbered 2, after V lost 5 bases and J lost 2 bases. CDR1 and CDR2 (germline): MDHEN, SYDVKM. The CDR3 loop is CASSPQGATDTQYF. In DNA form, the CDR3 reads TGTGCCAGCAGTCCACAGGGGGCCACAGATACGCAGTATTTT.

The V call is TRBV5-1, the J call TRBJ1-1; possibly TRBD1 for D (6 bases). The V gene's germline CDR1 is SGHRS and CDR2 YFSETQ. The CDR3 has 18 amino acids. With 3 bases removed from V and 1 base from J, the gap between germline ends came to 22 bases. The CDR3 region has the DNA TGCGCCAGCAGCTCCCTCCAGGGGTGGGGAGATTGGAACACTGAAGCTTTCTTT. It codes for CASSSLQGWGDWNTEAFF.

This chain's CDR3 is CASSLGQGGEQFF. Written as DNA, the CDR3 is TGTGCCAGCAGCCTCGGACAGGGCGGTGAGCAGTTCTTC. The genes are TRBV7-9 and TRBJ2-1, with TRBD1 identical over 8 bases. The CDR3 runs to 13 residues. CDR1 and CDR2 from the germline V gene are SEHNR and FQNEAQ (reference sequence). V was pared by 5 bases and J by 9 bases, with 6 bases of the junction left unmatched.

The V and J genes are TRBV30 and TRBJ1-5; TRBD1 might be the D (5 bases). The CDR3 is 15 residues long. V lost 0 bases to trimming and J lost 3 bases, with 12 bases between them. Germline CDR1 GTSNPN, CDR2 SVGIG (reference sequence). The CDR3 nucleotides are TGTGCCTGGAGTGTACGGGGGAGAGTCAATCAGCCCCAGCATTTT. Translated: CAWSVRGRVNQPQHF.

The chain recombines TRBV11-2 with TRBJ2-7; 11 bases match TRBD2. V was pared by 3 bases and J by 5 bases, with 6 bases of the junction left unmatched. Germline lookup yields CDR1 SGHAT and CDR2 FQNNGV. The CDR3 is made up of 15 amino acids. CDR3 nucleotide sequence: TGTGCCAGCAGCTTTAGCGGGGGGGGGATGGACGAGCAGTACTTC. Amino acid sequence: CASSFSGGGMDEQYF.

J is TRBJ2-7 and V is TRBV28; no clear D. Germline CDR1 MDHEN, CDR2 SYDVKM. V was shortened by 5 bases and J by 1 base, with 9 bases between the two germline ends. This CDR3 spans 13 amino acids. CDR3 bases: TGTGCCAGCAGTCCCGGGCCTTCCTACGAGCAGTACTTC. It translates to CASSPGPSYEQYF.

The V gene is TRBV11-3, the J gene TRBJ2-3; a weak D match, TRBD1 (6 bases). The CDR3 sequence is 13 residues long. The germline gives CDR1 SGHNT, CDR2 YENEEA. V lost 1 base and J lost 4, with 6 bases in between. CDR3 region: CASSLGTADTQYF. DNA for the CDR3: TGTGCCAGCAGCTTAGGGACAGCAGATACGCAGTATTTT.

This clone has a handful of counts. This chain links TRBV7-9 with TRBJ1-2; D is possibly TRBD1 (6 bases). This CDR3 is 16 amino acids long. Germline V gives CDR1 SEHNR, CDR2 FQNEAQ (reference sequence). V lost 6 bases, J lost 4 bases, and 21 bases lay in between. As DNA, the CDR3 is TGTGCCAGCAGTTCACCCCGGGGGGCGGTGGGCTATGGCTACACCTTC. It translates to CASSSPRGAVGYGYTF.

The J gene is TRBJ2-1, the V gene TRBV7-8, with D perhaps TRBD1 (6 bases). V lost 1 base and J 5 bases, leaving 12 bases between the germline ends. The CDR3 is made up of 15 amino acids. Germline-derived CDR1 and CDR2 are SGHVS and FQNEAQ. The CDR3 spells CASSLGQGLHNEQFF. The CDR3 bases are TGTGCCAGCAGCTTAGGGCAGGGGTTACACAATGAGCAGTTCTTC.